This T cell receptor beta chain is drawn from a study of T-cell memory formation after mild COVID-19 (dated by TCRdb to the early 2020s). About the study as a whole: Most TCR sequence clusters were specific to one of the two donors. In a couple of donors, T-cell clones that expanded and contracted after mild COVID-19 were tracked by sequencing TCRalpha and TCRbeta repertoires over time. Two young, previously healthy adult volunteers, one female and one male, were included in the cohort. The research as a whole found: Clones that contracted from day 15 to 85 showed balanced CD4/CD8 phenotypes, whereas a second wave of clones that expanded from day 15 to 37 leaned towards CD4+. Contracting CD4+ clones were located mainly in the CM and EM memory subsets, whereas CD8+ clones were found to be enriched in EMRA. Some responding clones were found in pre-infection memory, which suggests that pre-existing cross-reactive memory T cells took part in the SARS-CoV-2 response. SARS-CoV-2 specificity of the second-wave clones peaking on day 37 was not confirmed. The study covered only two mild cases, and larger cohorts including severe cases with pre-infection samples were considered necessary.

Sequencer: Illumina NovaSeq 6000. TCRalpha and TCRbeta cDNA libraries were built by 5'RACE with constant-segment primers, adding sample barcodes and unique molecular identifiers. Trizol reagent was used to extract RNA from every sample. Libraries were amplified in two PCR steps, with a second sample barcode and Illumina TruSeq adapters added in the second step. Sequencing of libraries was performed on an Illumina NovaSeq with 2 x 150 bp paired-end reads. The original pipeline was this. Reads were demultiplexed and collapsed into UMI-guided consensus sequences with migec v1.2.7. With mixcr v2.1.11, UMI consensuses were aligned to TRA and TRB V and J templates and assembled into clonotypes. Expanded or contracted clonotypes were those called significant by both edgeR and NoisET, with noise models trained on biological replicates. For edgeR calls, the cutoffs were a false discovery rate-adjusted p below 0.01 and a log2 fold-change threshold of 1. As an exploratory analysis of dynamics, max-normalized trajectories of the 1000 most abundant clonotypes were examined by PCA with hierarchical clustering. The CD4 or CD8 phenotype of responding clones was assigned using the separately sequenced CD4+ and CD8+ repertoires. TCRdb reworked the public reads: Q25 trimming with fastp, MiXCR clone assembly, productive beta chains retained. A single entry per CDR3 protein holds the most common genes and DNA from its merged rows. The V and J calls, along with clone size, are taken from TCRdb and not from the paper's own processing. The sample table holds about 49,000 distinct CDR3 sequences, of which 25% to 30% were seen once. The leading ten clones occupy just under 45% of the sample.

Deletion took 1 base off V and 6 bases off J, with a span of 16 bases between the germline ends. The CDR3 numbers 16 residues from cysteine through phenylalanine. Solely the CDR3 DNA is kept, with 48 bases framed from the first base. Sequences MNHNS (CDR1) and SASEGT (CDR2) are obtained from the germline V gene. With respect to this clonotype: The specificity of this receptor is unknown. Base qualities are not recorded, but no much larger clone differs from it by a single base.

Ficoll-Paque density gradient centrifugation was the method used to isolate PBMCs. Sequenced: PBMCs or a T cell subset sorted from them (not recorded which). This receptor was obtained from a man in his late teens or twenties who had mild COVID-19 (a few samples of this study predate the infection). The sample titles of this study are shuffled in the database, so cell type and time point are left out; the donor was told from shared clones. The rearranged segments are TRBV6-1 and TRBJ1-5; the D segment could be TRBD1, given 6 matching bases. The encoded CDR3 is CASSEVGRGPSQPQHF. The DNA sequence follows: TGTGCCAGCAGTGAAGTAGGCAGGGGCCCCAGTCAGCCCCAGCATTTT.